These 31 T cell receptor beta chains originate from one sample sequenced in a study of vaccination and CD4 T cells after COVID-19. Treatment: roughly nine-day PBMC culture with coronavirus spike peptide pools or control peptides (ViraFEST assay). The Oncomine TCR Beta short-read assay was applied to DNA of cultured CD4+ T cells. One entry per CDR3 protein results from TCRdb running MiXCR on the PCR reads. Of around 20,000 distinct CDR3 sequences detected, 31% appear once; the ten largest clones hold 15%. Their antigens remain unidentified. Sample: cultured CD4+ T cells from blood. The receptor set was obtained from a human donor with COVID-19.

In its sample, this clonotype was seen a few times. V gene TRBV7-9 combines with J gene TRBJ1-5, with D perhaps matching TRBD1 (6 bases). The CDR3 runs 13 residues. Germline CDR1 reads SEHNR; CDR2 reads FQNEAQ (reference sequence). V lost 5 bases to trimming and J lost 6 bases, with 11 bases between them. The chain's CDR3 is CASSPSGVQPQHF. In DNA, the CDR3 is TGTGCCAGCAGCCCCTCAGGGGTTCAGCCCCAGCATTTT.

Only a few counts were recorded for this clonotype. This chain joins TRBV6-2 or TRBV6-3 and TRBJ2-1; no reliable D call. V was pared by 7 bases and J by 8 bases, with 18 bases between. Per the germline V gene, CDR1 is MNHEY and CDR2 is SVGEGT. This CDR3 region has 14 residues. The CDR3 DNA is TGTGCCAGCACGGTTTACGGTTCCCTCCATGAGCAGTTCTTC. Amino acids: CASTVYGSLHEQFF.

The chain has TRBV28 and TRBJ1-3, with D maybe TRBD1 (5 bases). Per the germline V gene, CDR1 is MDHEN and CDR2 is SYDVKM. The CDR3 loop spans 12 amino acids. The V end lost 8 bases, the J end lost 5 bases, and 10 bases lay between the germline ends. Here the CDR3 DNA reads TGTGCCAGCCGCGGGGGTAGAAACACCATATATTTT. Protein product: CASRGGRNTIYF.

The table lists this clonotype with a few counts. V usage is TRBV11-1 and J usage is TRBJ2-7; the D call may be TRBD1 or TRBD2 (5 bases each). The CDR3 covers 15 residues. Between the trimmed V and J ends, which lost 1 base and 3 bases, there was a span of 13 bases. Germline assignment: CDR1 SGHAT and CDR2 FQDESV (reference sequence). CDR3 in amino acids: CASSLDGTGNYEQYF. In nucleotides, the CDR3 is TGTGCCAGCAGCTTAGACGGGACGGGTAACTACGAGCAGTACTTC. Full variable domain (remainder filled in from reference TRBV11-1 and TRBJ2-7): EAEVAQSPRYKITEKSQAVAFWCDPISGHATLYWYRQILGQGPELLVQFQDESVVDDSQLPKDRFSAERLKGVDSTLKIQPAELGDSAMYLCASSLDGTGNYEQYFGPGTRLTVT.

In its sample, this clonotype was seen a few times. The chain combines TRBV19 with TRBJ2-3; D possibly corresponds to TRBD1 (5 bases). V dropped 5 bases and J dropped 4 bases, with 19 bases sitting between them. The CDR3 is 16 residues long. Germline V gives CDR1 LNHDA, CDR2 SQIVND (reference sequence). The CDR3 DNA sequence: TGTGCCAGTAGTGCCGACGTCAATGGGGCGTCAGATACGCAGTATTTT. It is translated as CASSADVNGASDTQYF. Looking up the rest from reference TRBV19 and TRBJ2-3 gives the full variable domain: DGGITQSPKYLFRKEGQNVTLSCEQNLNHDAMYWYRQDPGQGLRLIYYSQIVNDFQKGDIAEGYSVSREKKESFPLTVTSAQKNPTAFYLCASSADVNGASDTQYFGPGTRLTVL.

This sequence joins TRBV10-2 and TRBJ2-7; TRBD2 matches 10 bases. This CDR3 contains 14 residues. V was clipped by 2 bases and J by 7 bases; unmatched bases: 5. The germline V gene encodes CDR1 WSHSY and CDR2 SAAADI. In DNA form, the CDR3 reads TGCGCCAGCAGTGAGCTAGCGGGGGAAGGGGAGCAGTACTTC. It is translated as CASSELAGEGEQYF.

This chain connects TRBV27 to TRBJ1-2, with a weak D call TRBD1 (6 bases). Trimming left V 3 bases short and J 2 bases short, with 7 bases between. Germline lookup yields CDR1 MNHEY and CDR2 SMNVEV (reference sequence). This CDR3 is 13 amino acids long. The CDR3 is CASSFQGNYGYTF. The CDR3 region has the DNA TGTGCCAGCAGTTTTCAGGGGAACTATGGCTACACCTTC.

The chain employs TRBV12-3 or TRBV12-4 and TRBJ1-5; 7 bases are shared with TRBD1. After removal of 6 bases from V and 7 bases from J, the junction contained 3 bases not matched to a gene. The CDR3 sequence is 12 residues long. CDR3 in amino acids: CASRTGEQPQHF. The CDR3, as DNA: TGTGCCAGCAGAACAGGGGAACAGCCCCAGCATTTT.

The CDR3 loop is CASSDSEQETQYF. The CDR3 DNA reads TGTGCCAGCAGCGACAGTGAACAAGAGACCCAGTACTTC. The chain carries TRBV11-3 and TRBJ2-5; perhaps TRBD1 as D (5 bases). This CDR3 has 13 residues. The V gene lost 5 bases and the J gene lost 2 bases, with 9 bases spanning the gap. The V gene's germline CDR1 is SGHNT and CDR2 YENEEA.

This clonotype was recorded a few times. The chain carries TRBV11-3 and TRBJ2-2; D is unresolved. V was pared by 2 bases and J by 6 bases, with 13 bases between. CDR3 length: 15 residues. Germline CDR1 and CDR2: SGHNT and YENEEA. CDR3 residues: CASSLRRVSPGELFF. CDR3 DNA sequence: TGTGCCAGCAGCTTACGTCGTGTTAGCCCCGGGGAGCTGTTTTTT.

J is TRBJ1-4 and V is TRBV11-3; D unclear. In germline, CDR1 is SGHNT, CDR2 YENEEA. The V gene lost 5 bases and the J gene lost 8 bases, with 15 bases spanning the gap. The CDR3 contains 14 residues. In nucleotides, the CDR3 is TGTGCCAGCAGCCAAAGATGGCAGGCGGAAAAACTGTTTTTT. This codes for CASSQRWQAEKLFF.

The V gene is TRBV10-3, the J gene TRBJ2-3; 8 bases are a match to TRBD2. Germline trimming cut 4 bases from V and 4 bases from J; bases unmatched to any gene: 4. The CDR3 consists of 14 residues. Germline V gene lookup returns CDR1 ENHRY and CDR2 SYGVKD. The CDR3 sequence is CAISAETSADTQYF. CDR3 DNA: TGTGCCATCAGTGCGGAGACTAGCGCAGATACGCAGTATTTT.

This sequence joins TRBV3-1 and TRBJ2-3; no firm D call. The CDR3 is 11 residues long. The germline CDR1 and CDR2 sequences are LGHDT and YNNKEL (reference sequence). The V gene lost 7 bases and the J gene lost 4 bases, with 6 bases spanning the gap. Here the CDR3 reads CASKEADTQYF. The CDR3 DNA reads TGTGCCAGCAAAGAGGCAGATACGCAGTATTTT.

The CDR3 coding sequence is TGTGCCAGCTCACCGAGGGAGGAGAGCTCCTATAATTCACCCCTCCACTTT. Its protein is CASSPREESSYNSPLHF. This sequence joins TRBV18 and TRBJ1-6; no definite D call. Germline loops: CDR1 KGHSH, CDR2 LQKENI. The CDR3 spans 17 residues. Trimming cost V 3 bases and J 0 bases, with 12 bases left between them.

CDR3 protein: CASRDRGTGELFF. In DNA form, the CDR3 reads TGTGCCAGCCGGGACAGGGGAACGGGGGAGCTGTTTTTT. V gene TRBV6-2 or TRBV6-3 combines with J gene TRBJ2-2; 10 positions match TRBD1. The germline V gene has CDR1 MNHEY and CDR2 SVGEGT. CDR3 size: 13 residues. J gave up 8 bases and V 8 bases, and 5 bases lay outside the gene matches.

This clonotype was counted only a few times. This chain connects TRBV18 to TRBJ1-1, with no clear D. CDR3 length: 15 residues. Trimming stripped 0 bases from V and 4 bases from J, with 12 bases between. Germline V gene data show CDR1 as KGHSH and CDR2 as LQKENI. CDR3 DNA: TGTGCCAGCTCACCACCTGCCGGGTGGAGCACTGAAGCTTTCTTT. Translation: CASSPPAGWSTEAFF.

V and J are TRBV20-1 and TRBJ2-1; D uncertain. The CDR3 has 17 amino acids. The germline V gene has CDR1 DFQATT and CDR2 SNEGSKA (reference sequence). Trimming took off 6 bases at V and 0 bases at J, with 21 bases between the two ends. The CDR3 region has the DNA TGCAGTGCGGTAACCGGCAGGAGAAAAAGCTCCTACAATGAGCAGTTCTTC. It yields the protein CSAVTGRRKSSYNEQFF.

V and J are TRBV2 and TRBJ1-4, with D possibly TRBD1 on 5 matching bases. V was pared by 4 bases and J by 4 bases, with 10 bases between. Germline-derived CDR1 and CDR2 are SNHLY and FYNNEI. CDR3 size: 14 residues. Here the CDR3 reads CASSGGRGNEKLFF. DNA of the CDR3: TGTGCCAGCAGTGGGGGGAGGGGTAATGAAAAACTGTTTTTT.

The sample holds a few counts of this clonotype. This chain joins TRBV20-1 and TRBJ1-6; D is possibly TRBD1 (6 bases). Germline V CDR1 and CDR2: DFQATT, SNEGSKA (reference sequence). There are 13 residues in the CDR3. Deletions cut 1 base from V and 8 bases from J, with 9 bases between. The CDR3 DNA reads TGCAGTGCTAGAGCAGGGGTTGATTCACCCCTCCACTTT. As protein: CSARAGVDSPLHF.

The chain has TRBV7-8 and TRBJ1-2, with D possibly TRBD1 on 5 matching bases. The V end was cut by 6 bases, the J end by 0 bases, with 14 bases between. Germline lookup yields CDR1 SGHVS and CDR2 FQNEAQ. The CDR3 sequence is 15 residues long. CDR3 protein: CASSVRDGANYGYTF. The CDR3 coding sequence is TGTGCCAGCAGTGTTCGGGACGGAGCTAACTATGGCTACACCTTC. The whole variable domain, filled in from reference TRBV7-8 and TRBJ1-2, reads GAGVSQSPRYKVAKRGQDVALRCDPISGHVSLFWYQQALGQGPEFLTYFQNEAQLDKSGLPSDRFFAERPEGSVSTLKIQRTQQEDSAVYLCASSVRDGANYGYTFGSGTRLTVV.

There are a few counts of this clonotype. V and J are TRBV6-2 or TRBV6-3 and TRBJ2-7; tentatively, D is TRBD2 (6 bases). The length of the CDR3 is 14 residues. The germline CDR1 and CDR2 sequences are MNHEY and SVGEGT. Trimming stripped 2 bases from V and 1 base from J, with 9 bases between. The CDR3, as DNA: TGTGCCAGCAGTTACGGGAGGCCATCCTACGAGCAGTACTTC. It encodes CASSYGRPSYEQYF.

J is TRBJ2-5 and V is TRBV4-1; 7 bases are shared with TRBD1. Per germline, CDR1 MGHRA and CDR2 YSYEKL. CDR3 length: 15 amino acids. V lost 6 bases to trimming and J lost 5 bases; unmatched junction nucleotides: 12. The CDR3 reads CASRKDRVGVETQYF. CDR3 DNA sequence: TGCGCCAGCAGGAAAGACAGGGTGGGGGTCGAGACCCAGTACTTC.

The V call is TRBV29-1, the J call TRBJ2-3; 12 bases are shared with TRBD2. The length of the CDR3 is 14 residues. From germline, CDR1 is SQVTM and CDR2 ANQGSEA. J was trimmed by 4 bases and V by 7 bases; bases with no gene match: 6. For the CDR3, the DNA is TGCAGCGCCAAGACTAGCGGGGGCCCAGATACGCAGTATTTT. Amino acids: CSAKTSGGPDTQYF.

This clonotype was counted a few times. The chain carries TRBV27 and TRBJ2-7, with 9 bases lining up with TRBD1. Germline CDR1 and CDR2: MNHEY and SMNVEV (reference sequence). Germline trimming cut 6 bases from V and 6 bases from J; bases unmatched to any gene: 6. The CDR3 sequence is 13 residues long. The CDR3 loop reads CASRGQGLGEQYF. The CDR3 DNA reads TGTGCCAGCAGAGGACAGGGGCTTGGCGAGCAGTACTTC.

The chain couples TRBV14 to TRBJ1-3; D call uncertain. The CDR3 is 18 residues long. Trimming removed 4 bases at V and 0 bases at J, with 19 bases between. CDR1 and CDR2 from the germline V gene are SGHDN and FVKESK. CDR3 bases: TGTGCCAGCAGCCTGAGACAACCGAGGACCTACTCTGGAAACACCATATATTTT. It yields the protein CASSLRQPRTYSGNTIYF.

The rearrangement links TRBV5-1 to TRBJ2-3; 8 nucleotides agree with TRBD1. Germline V lookup: CDR1 SGHRS, CDR2 YFSETQ. Trimming at V came to 2 bases and at J to 5 bases, leaving 13 bases not matched to a gene. The CDR3 has 17 residues. CDR3 amino acids: CASSFLTTGGTGDTQYF. As DNA, the CDR3 is TGCGCCAGCAGCTTTTTGACAACAGGGGGTACAGGAGATACGCAGTATTTT.

This clonotype occurred a few times. This sequence joins TRBV6-1 and TRBJ1-6; no reliable D call. CDR1 is MNHNS and CDR2 is SASEGT in the germline V gene. V shed 1 base and J shed 5 bases, with 12 bases lying between them. The CDR3 runs to 16 residues. Here the CDR3 reads CASSEVGGINNSPLHF. The DNA for the CDR3 is TGTGCCAGCAGTGAAGTCGGAGGGATAAATAATTCACCCCTCCACTTT.

This clonotype was counted only a few times. The rearrangement uses TRBV24-1 and TRBJ1-2; D not certain. V was clipped by 3 bases and J by 3 bases, with 4 bases between them. The CDR3 runs 12 residues. Germline CDR1 is KGHDR and CDR2 is SFDVKD. CDR3 bases: TGTGCCACCAGTGATAGCTACTATGGCTACACCTTC. Its protein product is CATSDSYYGYTF.

The rearrangement uses TRBV12-3 or TRBV12-4 and TRBJ1-5; 8 bases match TRBD1. With 6 bases clipped from V and 7 bases from J, the junction kept 8 bases outside the gene matches. CDR3 length equals 14 residues. CDR3 sequence (DNA): TGTGCCAGCAGCAGACAGGGGCTTAGGCAGCCCCAGCATTTT. This encodes CASSRQGLRQPQHF.

This clonotype was counted between two and nine times. V is TRBV6-1 and J is TRBJ1-1; no definite D call. This CDR3 region has 14 residues. Between the trimmed V and J ends, which lost 10 bases and 0 bases, there was a span of 15 bases. Germline CDR1 MNHNS, CDR2 SASEGT. The CDR3 coding sequence is TGTGCCACCCAACAAGGGATCATGAACACTGAAGCTTTCTTT. As protein: CATQQGIMNTEAFF.

This clonotype came up a few times. In nucleotides, the CDR3 is TGTGCCAGCAGCCCCGATGGGGGTAGCAATCAGCCCCAGCATTTT. Its protein product is CASSPDGGSNQPQHF. The chain employs TRBV12-3 or TRBV12-4 and TRBJ1-5; D possibly corresponds to TRBD1 (5 bases). The CDR3 has 15 amino acids. Trimming took off 6 bases at V and 0 bases at J, with 12 bases between the two ends.